These T cell receptor beta chains were read from a single sample in a study of response to subunit inactivated influenza vaccine. One entry per CDR3 protein results from TCRdb running MiXCR on the RT-PCR reads. The sample lists about 540,000 distinct CDR3 sequences; approximately 20% were seen once. This sample also belongs to another study, concerning T cells expressing NK-cell markers.

The sequencing here drew on CD4+ T cells sorted from PBMCs, taken 11 to 12 days after vaccination. All receptors come from a man in his fifties who received an inactivated influenza vaccine. CDR3s include the opening cysteine and the closing phenylalanine or tryptophan. D genes are given only for firm matches. Size is stated for part of the rows, as once, few or many counts, or as a class when the clone is expanded.

d_call,j_call,v_call,clone_size,cdr3_aa,cdr3_nt
TRBD1,TRBJ2-7,TRBV12-3/TRBV12-4,few,CASSSPPTGNEQYF,TGTGCCAGCAGTTCCCCCCCGACAGGGAACGAGCAGTACTTC
TRBD2,TRBJ2-3,TRBV5-1,-,CASSLALAGPPGADTQYF,TGCGCCAGCAGCTTGGCGCTAGCGGGGCCCCCCGGCGCAGATACGCAGTATTTT
-,TRBJ2-5,TRBV10-2,-,CASSESISGTKGLEYF,TGCGCCAGCAGTGAGTCGATATCAGGGACCAAAGGCCTGGAGTACTTC
-,TRBJ2-7,TRBV3-1,few,CASSKAGSSYEQYF,TGTGCCAGCAGCAAAGCAGGGAGCTCCTACGAGCAGTACTTC
-,TRBJ1-2,TRBV2,few,CASSVEGLGYGYTF,TGTGCCAGCAGTGTCGAGGGTTTAGGCTATGGCTACACCTTC
-,TRBJ2-1,TRBV11-2,few,CASSRMTVNYNEQFF,TGTGCCAGCAGCCGTATGACGGTAAACTACAATGAGCAGTTCTTC
-,TRBJ2-1,TRBV2,-,CASSEQGIHEQFF,TGTGCCAGCAGTGAGCAGGGAATCCATGAGCAGTTCTTC
-,TRBJ2-4,TRBV29-1,few,CSVEDRGVQRALAKNIQYF,TGCAGCGTTGAAGATCGCGGGGTCCAGCGGGCTCTAGCCAAAAACATTCAGTACTTC
TRBD1,TRBJ1-4,TRBV5-1,few,CASSLSGGDEKLFF,TGCGCCAGCAGCTTGTCAGGGGGTGATGAAAAACTGTTTTTT
TRBD1,TRBJ2-6,TRBV28,-,CASSLQDRDSPPDSGANVLTF,TGTGCCAGCAGTCTACAAGACAGGGATAGCCCTCCCGACTCTGGGGCCAACGTCCTGACTTTC
-,TRBJ2-7,TRBV30,-,CACTFPGGQTPYEQYF,TGTGCCTGCACCTTTCCCGGGGGCCAGACCCCCTACGAGCAGTACTTC
-,TRBJ2-1,TRBV2,-,CASRKDRGEYNEQFF,TGTGCCAGCAGGAAAGACAGAGGGGAATACAATGAGCAGTTCTTC
-,TRBJ2-6,TRBV5-1,-,CASSPNWGSSSGANVLTF,TGCGCCAGCAGCCCCAACTGGGGCTCCAGCTCTGGGGCCAACGTCCTGACTTTC
TRBD2,TRBJ2-7,TRBV5-1,few,CASTPVAGAGYEQYF,TGCGCCAGCACCCCCGTAGCGGGAGCGGGTTACGAGCAGTACTTC
-,TRBJ1-2,TRBV20-1,-,CSARPGQSSYGYTF,TGCAGTGCTAGACCCGGACAGAGCAGCTATGGCTACACCTTC